The 31 T cell receptor beta chains below all came from one sample that was sequenced in a study of PD-1 blockade in classical Hodgkin lymphoma. The method was immunoSEQ multiplex PCR; TCRdb's version includes in-frame clones alone and lacks a portion of them. This sample has under 95,000 clones; about 92% occur once, and the top ten carry about 8%. Every single patient, without exception, relapsed after autologous stem cell transplantation, and brentuximab vedotin exposure varied. The sequenced sample was peripheral blood mononuclear cells (PBMCs), obtained at baseline. Every receptor here comes from a human donor with classical Hodgkin lymphoma.

This clone was observed a handful of times. The rearrangement joins TRBV30 to TRBJ1-5, with a weak D call TRBD1 (6 bases). V dropped 1 base and J dropped 5 bases, with 15 bases sitting between them. Germline V gene sequence: CDR1 GTSNPN, CDR2 SVGIG (reference sequence). This CDR3 has 15 residues. CDR3 region: CAWSATGMIYQPQHF. The CDR3 region has the DNA TGTGCCTGGAGTGCAACAGGGATGATATATCAGCCCCAGCATTTT.

This clone was detected only a few times. The chain employs TRBV7-7 and TRBJ2-1, with TRBD1 matching over 9 bases. The CDR3 is 13 residues long. Germline trimming cut 5 bases from V and 7 bases from J; bases unmatched to any gene: 3. Germline CDR1 and CDR2: SSHAT and FNYEAQ (reference sequence). The CDR3 spells CASSQDRGNEQFF. The CDR3 DNA sequence: TGTGCCAGCAGCCAAGACAGGGGGAATGAGCAGTTCTTC.

The chain carries TRBV30 and TRBJ2-1; 7 nucleotides align to TRBD2. CDR3 length: 18 residues. With V trimmed by 3 bases and J by 0 bases, 14 bases remained unmatched. Germline CDR1 is GTSNPN and CDR2 is SVGIG (reference sequence). CDR3: CAWRIRAGVGSSYNEQFF. Here the CDR3 DNA reads TGTGCCTGGAGGATCCGTGCGGGGGTCGGAAGCTCCTACAATGAGCAGTTCTTC. Using reference TRBV30 and TRBJ2-1 for the parts outside the CDR3, the full variable domain is SQTIHQWPATLVQPVGSPLSLECTVEGTSNPNLYWYRQAAGRGLQLLFYSVGIGQISSEVPQNLSASRPQDRQFILSSKKLLLSDSGFYLCAWRIRAGVGSSYNEQFFGPGTRLTVL.

The V and J genes are TRBV13 and TRBJ1-1, with no clear D. The V gene's germline CDR1 is PRHDT and CDR2 FYEKMQ (reference sequence). The CDR3 has 15 amino acids. V lost 5 bases and J 1 base, leaving 14 bases between the germline ends. The CDR3 DNA sequence: TGTGCCAGCAGCCCCCCCGGCCAAAGGAACACTGAAGCTTTCTTT. As protein: CASSPPGQRNTEAFF.

In nucleotides, the CDR3 is TGTGCCAGCAGTGGCCCGGGACAGGTTGATTCACCCCTCCACTTT. Its protein is CASSGPGQVDSPLHF. The chain couples TRBV6-6 to TRBJ1-6, with 8 positions matching TRBD1. Germline V gives CDR1 MNHNY, CDR2 SVGAGI (reference sequence). The CDR3 spans 15 residues. J lost 8 bases, V lost 5 bases, and 8 bases had no gene match.

The chain uses TRBV6-1 and TRBJ1-5; 11 nucleotides match TRBD1. This CDR3 is 15 amino acids long. V shed 4 bases, J shed 11 bases, and the junction held 10 bases outside the gene matches. Germline CDR1 is MNHNS and CDR2 is SASEGT. CDR3 in amino acids: CASSAIGQGANSQHF. CDR3 DNA: TGTGCCAGCAGTGCCATTGGACAGGGGGCTAATTCCCAGCATTTT.

The chain joins TRBV5-1 to TRBJ2-1; the match to TRBD1 covers 9 bases. The CDR3 covers 14 residues. Germline CDR1 SGHRS, CDR2 YFSETQ. The ends lost 5 bases at V and 7 bases at J; junction bases unmatched: 7. The CDR3 is CASRWDRVSNEQFF. The CDR3 nucleotides read TGCGCCAGCAGGTGGGACAGGGTTTCGAATGAGCAGTTCTTC.

The chain's CDR3 is CASSVASGTEGKTQYF. CDR3 DNA sequence: TGTGCCAGCAGCGTAGCCTCCGGGACGGAGGGCAAGACCCAGTACTTC. The rearrangement uses TRBV9 and TRBJ2-5, with D maybe TRBD2 (6 bases). Germline V gene lookup returns CDR1 SGDLS and CDR2 YYNGEE. The CDR3 contains 16 residues. V was shortened by 0 bases and J by 6 bases, with 18 bases between the two germline ends.

The chain employs TRBV4-1 and TRBJ2-3; no clear D. CDR3 size: 14 residues. V was pared by 1 base and J by 6 bases, with 11 bases between. Per germline, CDR1 MGHRA and CDR2 YSYEKL. CDR3 nucleotides: TGCGCCAGCAGCCAAGGGGTGCTTACGGATACGCAGTATTTT. Translation: CASSQGVLTDTQYF.

The rearrangement joins TRBV29-1 to TRBJ2-7; TRBD2 aligns across 10 bases. V lost 2 bases, J lost 0 bases, and 1 base stayed unmatched. Looked up from germline, CDR1 is SQVTM and CDR2 is ANQGSEA. The CDR3 contains 14 residues. Here the CDR3 reads CSVEQREGSYEQYF. CDR3 DNA sequence: TGCAGCGTTGAACAGCGGGAGGGCTCCTACGAGCAGTACTTC.

This clone has just a few counts. V is TRBV27 and J is TRBJ2-7; 9 positions match TRBD1. From germline, CDR1 is MNHEY and CDR2 SMNVEV (reference sequence). The CDR3 is 14 amino acids. The junction had 3 bases not matched to a gene; V was cut back by 5 bases and J by 1 base. The CDR3 reads CASSVGTGSYEQYF. In nucleotides, the CDR3 is TGTGCCAGCAGTGTCGGGACAGGGTCCTACGAGCAGTACTTC.

The genes are TRBV11-2 and TRBJ2-5; TRBD2 aligns across 7 bases. Per germline, CDR1 SGHAT and CDR2 FQNNGV. Trimming at V came to 7 bases and at J to 0 bases, leaving 5 bases not matched to a gene. The CDR3 runs 14 residues. The CDR3 spells CASNLGGNQETQYF. CDR3 DNA: TGTGCCAGCAACCTCGGGGGGAACCAAGAGACCCAGTACTTC. Full variable domain (missing parts from reference TRBV11-2 and TRBJ2-5): EAGVAQSPRYKIIEKRQSVAFWCNPISGHATLYWYQQILGQGPKLLIQFQNNGVVDDSQLPKDRFSAERLKGVDSTLKIQPAKLEDSAVYLCASNLGGNQETQYFGPGTRLLVL.

The chain combines TRBV27 with TRBJ2-3, with D hard to call. The germline V gene has CDR1 MNHEY and CDR2 SMNVEV (reference sequence). V was shortened by 1 base and J by 1 base, with 9 bases between the two germline ends. CDR3 length: 15 amino acids. CDR3 region: CASSLLTPGTDTQYF. CDR3 bases: TGTGCCAGCAGTTTATTGACCCCCGGCACAGATACGCAGTATTTT.

V and J are TRBV19 and TRBJ2-7, with 8 bases identical to TRBD1. V lost 8 bases and J lost 3; bases outside the gene matches: 12. The CDR3 spans 15 residues. Germline CDR1 is LNHDA and CDR2 is SQIVND (reference sequence). CDR3 in DNA: TGTGCCAGTTCCGGGACAGGAGGTAGGCACTACGAGCAGTACTTC. Its protein product is CASSGTGGRHYEQYF.

The J gene is TRBJ2-1, the V gene TRBV6-1; D perhaps matches TRBD1 (5 bases). The CDR3 runs to 11 residues. Germline values: CDR1 MNHNS, CDR2 SASEGT. V was clipped by 8 bases and J by 8 bases, with 10 bases between them. CDR3 residues: CASAGNHEQFF. For the CDR3, the DNA is TGTGCCAGCGCAGGGAACCATGAGCAGTTCTTC.

The rearrangement uses TRBV4-2 and TRBJ2-7; D remains ambiguous. V lost 0 bases to trimming and J lost 1 base, with 4 bases between them. The CDR3 covers 13 residues. CDR1 and CDR2 (germline): LGHNA, YNFKEQ. The CDR3 DNA follows: TGTGCCAGCAGCCAAGACAGATCCTACGAGCAGTACTTC. Translation: CASSQDRSYEQYF.

CDR3 nucleotides: TGTGTTAATTTGGGGCCTGGAAACACCATATATTTT. This gives the protein CVNLGPGNTIYF. The V gene is TRBV6-1, the J gene TRBJ1-3, with a weak D call TRBD1 (5 bases). The germline V gene has CDR1 MNHNS and CDR2 SASEGT. CDR3 length equals 12 residues.

This chain joins TRBV14 and TRBJ2-7; no definite D call. CDR1 and CDR2 (germline): SGHDN, FVKESK. The CDR3 is 12 residues long. Trimming removed 4 bases at V and 6 bases at J, with 10 bases between. CDR3 region: CASSLHFGEQYF. CDR3 bases: TGTGCCAGCAGCCTCCATTTTGGCGAGCAGTACTTC. The full variable domain, its missing parts supplied by reference TRBV14 and TRBJ2-7, is EAGVTQFPSHSVIEKGQTVTLRCDPISGHDNLYWYRRVMGKEIKFLLHFVKESKQDESGMPNNRFLAERTGGTYSTLKVQPAELEDSGVYFCASSLHFGEQYFGPGTRLTVT.

CDR3 residues: CASSPTGGPQGTQYF. The CDR3 DNA follows: TGTGCCAGCAGCCCCACCGGCGGCCCGCAGGGTACGCAGTATTTT. This sequence joins TRBV7-3 and TRBJ2-3; weak D call: TRBD1 (5 bases). Trimming pared 5 bases from V and 8 bases from J, leaving 20 bases between. The CDR3 consists of 15 residues. CDR1 is SGHTA, CDR2 FQGTGA, per germline.

The rearrangement joins TRBV27 to TRBJ1-6; D perhaps matches TRBD1 (5 bases). V was clipped by 10 bases and J by 0 bases, with 16 bases between them. Germline V gene lookup returns CDR1 MNHEY and CDR2 SMNVEV (reference sequence). The CDR3 is 16 amino acids. CDR3 sequence reads: CATTPGRGSYNSPLHF. The CDR3 bases are TGTGCCACCACCCCGGGACGGGGCTCCTATAATTCACCCCTCCACTTT.

The rearrangement uses TRBV27 and TRBJ2-7, with TRBD2 matching over 10 bases. The CDR3 is made up of 15 amino acids. Germline lookup yields CDR1 MNHEY and CDR2 SMNVEV (reference sequence). V was pared by 6 bases and J by 1 base, with 6 bases of the junction left unmatched. The CDR3 reads CASSGIAGGSYEQYF. The CDR3 region has the DNA TGTGCCAGCAGCGGGATAGCGGGGGGATCCTACGAGCAGTACTTC.

The table lists this clone with a few counts. J is TRBJ1-6 and V is TRBV7-9; D may be TRBD1 (6 bases). The germline V gene has CDR1 SEHNR and CDR2 FQNEAQ (reference sequence). Trimming left V 1 base short and J 9 bases short, with 10 bases between. The CDR3 spans 14 residues. In nucleotides, the CDR3 is TGTGCCAGCAGCTTAGGGACAGAGATTTCACCCCTCCACTTT. Encoded protein: CASSLGTEISPLHF.

The V and J genes are TRBV6-6 and TRBJ2-7; 12 bases align to TRBD2. V dropped 2 bases and J dropped 3; count of bases not matched to a gene: 2. The CDR3 is 15 amino acids. Germline CDR1 is MNHNY and CDR2 is SVGAGI (reference sequence). The CDR3 bases are TGTGCCAGCAGTTACGGGACTAGCGGGCACTACGAGCAGTACTTC. Its protein product is CASSYGTSGHYEQYF.

Worth noting for this clone: One junction end disagrees with the germline gene, perhaps due to a read error. The chain is built from TRBV5-1 and TRBJ2-1; maybe TRBD1 (6 bases). Germline loops: CDR1 SGHRS, CDR2 YFSETQ. CDR3 length: 14 amino acids. DNA of the CDR3: TGCGCCAGCAGCTTGGGGACAGATCAAAATGGGCAGTTCTTC. Its translation is CASSLGTDQNGQFF.

This chain connects TRBV6-6 to TRBJ2-5, with 8 nucleotides matching TRBD2. The junction had 8 bases not matched to a gene; V was cut back by 5 bases and J by 3 bases. CDR1 MNHNY and CDR2 SVGAGI come from the germline V gene (reference sequence). The CDR3 is 15 residues long. The CDR3 spells CASSPHQLAEETQYF. DNA of the CDR3: TGTGCCAGCAGTCCGCACCAACTAGCGGAAGAGACCCAGTACTTC.

This chain links TRBV7-9 with TRBJ1-1; 9 bases are shared with TRBD1. Losses at the gene ends were 1 base for V and 11 bases for J; bases not matched to a gene: 8. Germline assignment: CDR1 SEHNR and CDR2 FQNEAQ (reference sequence). The CDR3 length is 14 residues. The CDR3 sequence: CASSLVTGQGWAFF. The CDR3, as DNA: TGTGCCAGCAGCTTAGTAACTGGACAGGGGTGGGCTTTCTTT.

The CDR3 protein is CASSYSGLANEQFF. The CDR3 DNA follows: TGTGCCAGCAGTTACTCGGGACTAGCCAATGAGCAGTTCTTC. The chain links TRBV6-5 to TRBJ2-1; 9 positions agree with TRBD2. CDR3 size: 14 residues. The germline V gene has CDR1 MNHEY and CDR2 SVGAGI. V dropped 0 bases and J dropped 6; count of bases not matched to a gene: 0.

The chain has TRBV7-6 and TRBJ2-3; D is unresolved. The V gene's germline CDR1 is SGHVS and CDR2 FNYEAQ. V gave up 1 base and J gave up 2 bases, with 10 bases separating them. This CDR3 is built from 15 residues. The CDR3 loop reads CASSLEPAATDTQYF. The DNA of the CDR3 is TGTGCCAGCAGCTTAGAACCCGCAGCCACAGATACGCAGTATTTT.

This chain links TRBV19 with TRBJ2-7, with D possibly matching TRBD1 (5 bases). The V end was cut by 3 bases, the J end by 2 bases, with 14 bases between. Germline loops: CDR1 LNHDA, CDR2 SQIVND (reference sequence). CDR3 size: 15 residues. The CDR3 reads CASSMEQGKTYEQYF. CDR3 sequence (DNA): TGTGCCAGTAGTATGGAGCAGGGCAAAACCTACGAGCAGTACTTC.

The genes are TRBV4-1 and TRBJ1-4, with TRBD1 as a possible D gene (6 bases). CDR1 is MGHRA, CDR2 YSYEKL, per germline. Trimming removed 5 bases from V and 4 bases from J, with 11 bases in between. The CDR3 is 14 residues long. CDR3 sequence: CASSSDRLNEKLFF. The CDR3 DNA follows: TGCGCCAGCAGCTCGGACAGACTTAATGAAAAACTGTTTTTT.

The chain carries TRBV12-5 and TRBJ1-1, with a possible D match to TRBD1 (5 bases). The germline V and J ends were trimmed by 0 bases and 0 bases, with 8 bases remaining between them. Germline values: CDR1 LGHNT, CDR2 FRNRAP. The CDR3 contains 15 residues. The chain's CDR3 is CASGLVDSMNTEAFF. In nucleotides, the CDR3 is TGTGCTAGTGGTTTGGTTGACAGCATGAACACTGAAGCTTTCTTT.